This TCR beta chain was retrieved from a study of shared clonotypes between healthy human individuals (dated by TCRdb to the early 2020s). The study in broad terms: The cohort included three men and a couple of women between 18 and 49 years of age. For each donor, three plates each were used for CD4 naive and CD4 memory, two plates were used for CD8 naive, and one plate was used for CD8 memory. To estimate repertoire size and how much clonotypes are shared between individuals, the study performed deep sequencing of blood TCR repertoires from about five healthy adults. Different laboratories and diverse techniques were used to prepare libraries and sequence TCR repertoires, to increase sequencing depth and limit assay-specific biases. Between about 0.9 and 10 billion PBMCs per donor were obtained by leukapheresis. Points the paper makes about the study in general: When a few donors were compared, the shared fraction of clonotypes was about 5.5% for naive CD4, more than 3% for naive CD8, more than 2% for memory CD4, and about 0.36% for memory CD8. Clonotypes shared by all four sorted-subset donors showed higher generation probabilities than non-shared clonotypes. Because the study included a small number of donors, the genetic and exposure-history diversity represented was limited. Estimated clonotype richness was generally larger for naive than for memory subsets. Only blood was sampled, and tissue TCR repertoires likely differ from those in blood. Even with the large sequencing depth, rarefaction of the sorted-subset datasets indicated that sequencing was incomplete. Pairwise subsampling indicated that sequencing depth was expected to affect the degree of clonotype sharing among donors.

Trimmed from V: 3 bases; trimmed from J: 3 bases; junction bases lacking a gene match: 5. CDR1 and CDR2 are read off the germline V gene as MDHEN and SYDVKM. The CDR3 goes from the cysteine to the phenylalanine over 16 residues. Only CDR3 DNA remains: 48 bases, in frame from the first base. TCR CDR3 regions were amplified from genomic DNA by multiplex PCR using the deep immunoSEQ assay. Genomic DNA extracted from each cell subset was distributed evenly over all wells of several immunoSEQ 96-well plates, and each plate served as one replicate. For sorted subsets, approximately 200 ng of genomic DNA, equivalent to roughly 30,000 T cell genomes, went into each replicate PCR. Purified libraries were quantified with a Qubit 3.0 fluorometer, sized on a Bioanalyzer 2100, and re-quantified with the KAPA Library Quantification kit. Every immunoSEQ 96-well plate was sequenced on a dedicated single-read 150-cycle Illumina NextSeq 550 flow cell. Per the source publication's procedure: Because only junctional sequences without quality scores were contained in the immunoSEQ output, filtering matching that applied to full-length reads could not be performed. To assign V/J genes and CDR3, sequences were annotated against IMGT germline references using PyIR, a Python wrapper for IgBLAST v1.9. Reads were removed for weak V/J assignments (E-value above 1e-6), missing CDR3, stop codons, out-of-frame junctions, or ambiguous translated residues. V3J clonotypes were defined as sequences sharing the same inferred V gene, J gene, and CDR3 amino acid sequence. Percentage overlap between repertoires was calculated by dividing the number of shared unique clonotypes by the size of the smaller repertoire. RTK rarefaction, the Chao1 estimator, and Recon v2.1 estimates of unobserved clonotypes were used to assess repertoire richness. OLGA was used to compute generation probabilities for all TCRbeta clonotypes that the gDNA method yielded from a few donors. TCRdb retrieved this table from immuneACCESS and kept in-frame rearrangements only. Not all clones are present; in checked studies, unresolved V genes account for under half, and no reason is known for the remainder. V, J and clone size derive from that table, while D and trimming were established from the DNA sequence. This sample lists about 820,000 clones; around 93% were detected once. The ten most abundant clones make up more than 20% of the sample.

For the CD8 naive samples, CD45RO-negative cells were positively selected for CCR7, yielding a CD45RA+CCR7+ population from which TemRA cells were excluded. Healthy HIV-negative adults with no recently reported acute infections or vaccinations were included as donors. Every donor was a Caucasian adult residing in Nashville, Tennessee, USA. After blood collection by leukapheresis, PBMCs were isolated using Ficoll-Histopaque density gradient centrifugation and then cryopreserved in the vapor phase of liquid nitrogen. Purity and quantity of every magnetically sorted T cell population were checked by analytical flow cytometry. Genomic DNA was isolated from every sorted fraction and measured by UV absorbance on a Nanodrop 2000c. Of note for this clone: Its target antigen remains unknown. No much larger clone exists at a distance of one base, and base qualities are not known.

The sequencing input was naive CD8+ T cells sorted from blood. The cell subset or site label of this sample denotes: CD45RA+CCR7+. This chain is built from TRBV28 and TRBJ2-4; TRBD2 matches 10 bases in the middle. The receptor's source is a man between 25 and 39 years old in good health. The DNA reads TGTGCCAGCAGTTTTCTAGCGGGAGATGTCAAAAACATTCAGTACTTC. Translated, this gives CASSFLAGDVKNIQYF.